Sequencing of this TCR beta chain was carried out in a study of T-cell reconstitution after alpha-beta-depleted transplantation in children. This clonotype showed up just a few times. The TCRbeta library incorporated unique molecular identifiers. TCRdb processed the PCR reads anew with MiXCR; each CDR3 protein has one entry. The data contain around 340,000 distinct CDR3 sequences, about an eighth of them singletons. The source of this sequence is a human donor who donated a stem cell graft to a child with Fanconi anemia. This material consisted of PBMCs, taken from the stem cell graft.

This CDR3 is CAISADRDYGYTF. The CDR3 DNA follows: TGTGCCATCAGTGCCGACAGAGATTATGGCTACACCTTC. The chain links TRBV10-3 to TRBJ1-2; perhaps TRBD1 as D (5 bases). Trimming removed 4 bases at V and 5 bases at J, with 11 bases between. The CDR3 has 13 residues. The germline V gene encodes CDR1 ENHRY and CDR2 SYGVKD.